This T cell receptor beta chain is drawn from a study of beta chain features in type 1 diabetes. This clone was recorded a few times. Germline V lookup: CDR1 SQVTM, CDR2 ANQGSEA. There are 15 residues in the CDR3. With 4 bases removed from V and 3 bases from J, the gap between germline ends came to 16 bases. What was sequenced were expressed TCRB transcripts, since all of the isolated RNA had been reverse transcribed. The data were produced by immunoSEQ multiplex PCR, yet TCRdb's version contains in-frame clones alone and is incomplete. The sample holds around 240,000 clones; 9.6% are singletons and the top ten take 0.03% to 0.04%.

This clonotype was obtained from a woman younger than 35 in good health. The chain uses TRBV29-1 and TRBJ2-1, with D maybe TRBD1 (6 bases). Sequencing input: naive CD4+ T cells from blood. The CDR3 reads CSVVETGTIYNEQFF. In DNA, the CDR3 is TGCAGCGTTGTCGAGACAGGAACCATCTACAATGAGCAGTTCTTC.